This TCR beta chain emerged from a study of human T cells and chemical hapten exposure. One entry per CDR3 protein, called by TCRdb with MiXCR from the RACE reads. The data hold more than 150,000 distinct CDR3 sequences, with 20% to 25% observed a single time. Of note for this clonotype: Its antigen is as yet unknown.

The CDR3 runs 15 residues. CDR1 SGDLS and CDR2 YYNGEE come from the germline V gene. Trimming shortened V by 0 bases and J by 4 bases, and 10 bases separated the two germline ends. Time point of the sample: patch test 3, about 24 weeks after DPC sensitization. The treatment here: therapeutic diphenylcyclopropenone sensitization with weekly scalp DPC. Findings and caveats of the study: The immune response of these alopecia patients might not match healthy individuals'.

Specimen: whole blood, collected in connection with sensitization to the hapten diphenylcyclopropenone (DPC). This chain uses TRBV9 with TRBJ2-2; D uncertain. The receptor's source is a woman between 40 and 50 years old with alopecia areata. Some clones in this sample may be carry-over from other donors' samples. The CDR3 is CASSVEEVPTGELFF. The DNA of the CDR3 is TGTGCCAGCAGCGTAGAAGAGGTCCCCACCGGGGAGCTGTTTTTT.